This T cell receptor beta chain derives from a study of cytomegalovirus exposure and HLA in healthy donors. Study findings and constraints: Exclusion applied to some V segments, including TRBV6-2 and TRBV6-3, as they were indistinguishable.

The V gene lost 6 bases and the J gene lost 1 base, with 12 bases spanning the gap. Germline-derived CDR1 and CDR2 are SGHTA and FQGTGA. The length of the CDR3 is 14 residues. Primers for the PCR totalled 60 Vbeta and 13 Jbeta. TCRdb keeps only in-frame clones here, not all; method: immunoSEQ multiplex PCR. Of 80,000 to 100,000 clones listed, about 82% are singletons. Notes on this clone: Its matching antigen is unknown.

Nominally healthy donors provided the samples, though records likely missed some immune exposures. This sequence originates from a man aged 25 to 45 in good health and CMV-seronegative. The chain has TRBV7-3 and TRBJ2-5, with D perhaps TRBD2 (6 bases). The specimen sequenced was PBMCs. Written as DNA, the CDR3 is TGTGCCAGCAGTCCGAGCGGGTTCCAAGAGACCCAGTACTTC. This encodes CASSPSGFQETQYF.